A selection of T cell receptor beta chains follows, all from one sample in a study of CD8 T cell repertoires and HIV-1 epitope variants. The assay was immunoSEQ multiplex PCR, and TCRdb's table has in-frame clones only and misses some. The sample consists of over 90,000 clones, roughly four fifths of them appearing once. The sample was uncultured baseline CD8+ T cells from peripheral blood mononuclear cells (PBMCs). The source of these receptors is a male donor with HIV. The conserved cysteine and the conserved F or W are not part of the CDR3 here. Clone size is not always given. Where it is, it says once, few, many or a class for expanded clones.

clone_size v_call cdr3_aa
- TRBV14 ASSRWDRSTNEKLF
few TRBV30 AWSSGGLGEKLF
- TRBV2 ASGPSGGDRDRGTQY
- TRBV2 ASSEWNTKGTDTQY
- TRBV5-1 ASSSMDSRDTIY
once TRBV7-9 ASSFTSVYNEQF
- TRBV7-2 ASSLTGGYEQY
- TRBV7-2 ASSLDWRGASSTDTQY
once TRBV9 ASSGDRENTGELF
- TRBV4-1 ASSNYNEQF
- TRBV15 ATSQPTSGGGETQY
- TRBV7-9 ASSLDLGASYEQY
- TRBV6-1 ASSEGGLLSQPQH
once TRBV30 AWIPGESDTQY
- TRBV27 ASSLRPPGANSGNTIY
once TRBV7-2 ASTKKASSTDTQY
- TRBV7-2 ASSPWGGGAPDTQY
once TRBV28 ASSLAGSQY
few TRBV7-3 ASSLSAGTYEQY
- TRBV2 ASSDQGLETQY
- TRBV15 ATSRSRGGNYGYT
- TRBV6-4 ASSEHRVLSGANVLT
- TRBV2 ASSETLTGEQF
- TRBV6-4 ASSVPPRRSNTQY
few TRBV7-6 ATSGPETTGNTIY
- TRBV7-6 ASSLAVGGGGKETQY
few TRBV2 ASSEQPGSPLH
- TRBV4-3 ASSPRLADTQY
- TRBV6-5 ATSRQVSMAQH
- TRBV18 ASATGAGDTEAF
- TRBV5-1 ASSTTDGGFLSYEQY
- TRBV19 ASRRQGVDTEAF
- TRBV18 ASSSTVPGSGNTIY
- TRBV4-3 ASSQEGGGRAT
- TRBV16 ASSGSYNEQF
once TRBV6-6 ASSLTRTFYEQY